A single sample gave rise to the 25 T cell receptor beta chains below, sequenced in a study of cytomegalovirus exposure and HLA in healthy donors. Primers: 60 Vbeta forward and 13 Jbeta reverse. Some clones are missing from TCRdb's copy, which holds only in-frame ones; the method was immunoSEQ multiplex PCR. The repertoire holds some 120,000 clones, with 65% to 75% as singletons. Sequencing used PBMCs. The receptors come from a woman in her fifties or sixties in good health and CMV-seropositive.

This clone occurred a few times. The chain employs TRBV6-1 and TRBJ2-7; TRBD2 matches 9 bases. The CDR3 spans 15 residues. CDR1 and CDR2 from the germline V gene are MNHNS and SASEGT. The J segment lost 1 base and the V segment lost 8 bases, leaving 9 bases of the junction unmatched. Written as DNA, the CDR3 is TGTGCCAGCGGCCGTAGCGGGGGAAAGTCCTACGAGCAGTACTTC. The encoded protein is CASGRSGGKSYEQYF.

The V call is TRBV30, the J call TRBJ1-4, with 7 bases fitting TRBD1. The CDR3 is 13 residues long. The ends lost 5 bases at V and 11 bases at J; junction bases unmatched: 11. Germline loops: CDR1 GTSNPN, CDR2 SVGIG (reference sequence). The CDR3 DNA reads TGTGCCTGGTCTACAGGGGAGGACGGGAAACTGTTTTTT. This encodes CAWSTGEDGKLFF. The full variable domain, completed using reference TRBV30 and TRBJ1-4, is SQTIHQWPATLVQPVGSPLSLECTVEGTSNPNLYWYRQAAGRGLQLLFYSVGIGQISSEVPQNLSASRPQDRQFILSSKKLLLSDSGFYLCAWSTGEDGKLFFGSGTQLSVL.

This sequence joins TRBV5-1 and TRBJ2-7, with a weak D call TRBD2 (6 bases). Looked up from germline, CDR1 is SGHRS and CDR2 is YFSETQ. Trimming removed 0 bases from V and 1 base from J, with 11 bases in between. The CDR3 totals 15 residues. The CDR3 sequence is CASSLGGDGSYEQYF. Here the CDR3 DNA reads TGCGCCAGCAGCTTGGGGGGGGACGGATCCTACGAGCAGTACTTC. The whole variable domain, filled in from reference TRBV5-1 and TRBJ2-7, reads KAGVTQTPRYLIKTRGQQVTLSCSPISGHRSVSWYQQTPGQGLQFLFEYFSETQRNKGNFPGRFSGRQFSNSRSEMNVSTLELGDSALYLCASSLGGDGSYEQYFGPGTRLTVT.

The chain carries TRBV5-1 and TRBJ1-2; D unresolved. The ends were cut back, 1 base at V and 1 base at J, with 8 bases in the middle. Germline loops: CDR1 SGHRS, CDR2 YFSETQ. The CDR3 runs 14 residues. The DNA of the CDR3 is TGCGCCAGCAGCTTGTCAAACAGTAACTATGGCTACACCTTC. This codes for CASSLSNSNYGYTF.

This clone was counted a few times. The rearrangement uses TRBV7-8 and TRBJ1-5; the match to TRBD1 covers 9 bases. Germline V gene data show CDR1 as SGHVS and CDR2 as FQNEAQ. The CDR3 spans 19 residues. The trim removed 4 bases at V and 1 base at J, leaving 14 bases unmatched. In nucleotides, the CDR3 is TGTGCCAGCAGCTGGGGGACAGGGAGGTCAGGCCGGAGCAATCAGCCCCAGCATTTT. Translated: CASSWGTGRSGRSNQPQHF.

This clone has just one count. The chain joins TRBV10-3 to TRBJ1-6; 7 bases match TRBD1. The CDR3 covers 12 residues. Germline assignment: CDR1 ENHRY and CDR2 SYGVKD. Trimming at V came to 10 bases and at J to 10 bases, leaving 7 bases not matched to a gene. The chain's CDR3 is CATNRGKSPLHF. DNA of the CDR3: TGTGCCACGAACAGGGGAAAATCACCCCTCCACTTT.

The chain is built from TRBV7-2 and TRBJ2-3; possible D gene TRBD1, 5 bases. CDR1 is SGHTA and CDR2 is FQGNSA in the germline V gene. The length of the CDR3 is 16 residues. Trimming removed 4 bases at V and 1 base at J, with 15 bases between. The CDR3 loop is CASSSIPGRGTDTQYF. CDR3 nucleotides: TGTGCCAGCAGCTCCATTCCGGGCAGGGGCACAGATACGCAGTATTTT.

The J gene is TRBJ2-3, the V gene TRBV7-8, with D possibly TRBD2 on 5 matching bases. The CDR3 spans 14 residues. V gave up 6 bases and J gave up 5 bases, with 15 bases separating them. Germline lookup yields CDR1 SGHVS and CDR2 FQNEAQ. CDR3 nucleotides: TGTGCCAGCAGGTCGGGGTTTCGGATAGATACGCAGTATTTT. Its protein is CASRSGFRIDTQYF.

V and J are TRBV2 and TRBJ1-5; 9 positions match TRBD1. Germline V gene lookup returns CDR1 SNHLY and CDR2 FYNNEI. Trimming removed 9 bases from V and 4 bases from J; junction bases left unmatched: 4. This CDR3 spans 13 amino acids. In DNA form, the CDR3 reads TGTGCCAGTACAGGGGGCTCGAATCAGCCCCAGCATTTT. Translating it yields CASTGGSNQPQHF.

This clone was recorded a few times. V is TRBV10-2 and J is TRBJ1-6; the D gene is possibly TRBD1 (6 bases). The CDR3 extends over 15 amino acids. With 7 bases removed from V and 14 bases from J, the gap between germline ends came to 24 bases. Germline assignment: CDR1 WSHSY and CDR2 SAAADI. DNA of the CDR3: TGCGCCAGCACCCCCGCCCCAGGGGCGGCTGGATCCCTCCACTTT. This gives the protein CASTPAPGAAGSLHF.

This sequence joins TRBV21-1 and TRBJ1-5; the D call in the table, TRBD1, was not verified against the DNA. TRBV21-1 is described as a pseudogene. CDR3 length: 12 residues. CDR3 loop: CARQGRNQPQHF. CDR3 DNA: TGTGCCAGACAGGGGCGCAATCAGCCCCAGCATTTT.

This rearrangement joins TRBV6-5 to TRBJ1-2; TRBD1 agrees at 10 bases. Germline CDR1 reads MNHEY; CDR2 reads SVGAGI. The trim removed 5 bases at V and 5 bases at J, leaving 5 bases unmatched. This CDR3 is built from 14 residues. DNA for the CDR3: TGTGCCAGCAGTCAGACAGGGGGCAGATATGGCTACACCTTC. Amino acid sequence: CASSQTGGRYGYTF.

The chain joins TRBV19 to TRBJ2-2, with D possibly being TRBD2 (5 bases). Germline loops: CDR1 LNHDA, CDR2 SQIVND (reference sequence). This CDR3 region has 14 residues. The germline V and J ends were trimmed by 9 bases and 6 bases, with 17 bases remaining between them. CDR3 residues: CASNRELEAGELFF. The CDR3 region has the DNA TGTGCCAGCAATCGAGAACTAGAAGCCGGGGAGCTGTTTTTT.

This clone was counted a single time. The genes are TRBV5-4 and TRBJ2-7; a weak D match, TRBD1 (6 bases). The germline V and J ends were trimmed by 0 bases and 2 bases, with 12 bases remaining between them. Looked up from germline, CDR1 is SGHNT and CDR2 is YYREEE (reference sequence). The CDR3 covers 15 residues. The chain's CDR3 is CASSLEGVMAYEQYF. For the CDR3, the DNA is TGTGCCAGCAGCTTGGAGGGGGTAATGGCCTACGAGCAGTACTTC.

CDR3 coding DNA: TGCAGCGTTGAAGATCAGCGGGGGCGCCGGACTGAAGCTTTCTTT. As protein: CSVEDQRGRRTEAFF. The gene calls are TRBV29-1 and TRBJ1-1, with a weak D call TRBD1 (6 bases). V dropped 0 bases and J dropped 5 bases, with 16 bases sitting between them. Germline V lookup: CDR1 SQVTM, CDR2 ANQGSEA. The CDR3 length is 15 residues.

The chain joins TRBV4-1 to TRBJ1-5; 7 nucleotides line up with TRBD1. Per the germline V gene, CDR1 is MGHRA and CDR2 is YSYEKL. Trimming at V came to 5 bases and at J to 6 bases, leaving 10 bases not matched to a gene. CDR3 length equals 15 residues. CDR3 amino acids: CASSISGTVPQPQHF. Written as DNA, the CDR3 is TGCGCCAGCAGCATCTCCGGGACAGTTCCTCAGCCCCAGCATTTT.

In this sample, this clone turned up a few times. The chain employs TRBV27 and TRBJ2-4; TRBD2 agrees at 9 bases. The CDR3 covers 15 residues. The germline V gene encodes CDR1 MNHEY and CDR2 SMNVEV (reference sequence). V shed 5 bases, J shed 2 bases, and the junction held 4 bases outside the gene matches. CDR3 sequence (DNA): TGTGCCAGCAGTAGAAGCGGGGGGACCAAAAACATTCAGTACTTC. Protein: CASSRSGGTKNIQYF.

The gene calls are TRBV5-1 and TRBJ2-4; a weak D match, TRBD1 (6 bases). Deletions cut 0 bases from V and 8 bases from J, with 12 bases between. The CDR3 covers 14 residues. The germline V gene has CDR1 SGHRS and CDR2 YFSETQ. In DNA, the CDR3 is TGCGCCAGCAGCTTGGGGACAGTAGCAGACATTCAGTACTTC. Amino acid sequence: CASSLGTVADIQYF.

The chain has TRBV7-8 and TRBJ2-1, with TRBD2 identical over 7 bases. The CDR3 loop spans 13 amino acids. V shed 3 bases and J 10 bases; nucleotides not matched to a gene: 6. Germline V gene data show CDR1 as SGHVS and CDR2 as FQNEAQ. The CDR3 nucleotides are TGTGCCAGCAGCTTGGGGGGGGGTCGAGAGCAGTTCTTC. Amino acids: CASSLGGGREQFF.

The chain has TRBV11-2 and TRBJ2-6; D may be TRBD1 (5 bases). The V gene's germline CDR1 is SGHAT and CDR2 FQNNGV. The V end lost 4 bases, the J end lost 2 bases, and 12 bases lay between the germline ends. This CDR3 region has 16 residues. CDR3: CASSSPAGPGANVLTF. In nucleotides, the CDR3 is TGTGCCAGCAGCTCCCCGGCAGGGCCTGGGGCCAACGTCCTGACTTTC.

J is TRBJ1-2 and V is TRBV4-3; 8 bases align to TRBD1. Germline CDR1 LGHNA, CDR2 YSLEER. The CDR3 sequence is 17 residues long. V dropped 0 bases and J dropped 5; count of bases not matched to a gene: 11. The CDR3 is CASSQDRGPDLLYGYTF. Here the CDR3 DNA reads TGCGCCAGCAGCCAAGACAGGGGGCCTGACCTGCTTTATGGCTACACCTTC.

The rearrangement joins TRBV5-1 to TRBJ2-3; 10 bases match TRBD2. Per the germline V gene, CDR1 is SGHRS and CDR2 is YFSETQ. The CDR3 is made up of 15 amino acids. Germline trimming cut 1 base from V and 3 bases from J; bases unmatched to any gene: 2. CDR3 sequence reads: CASSLRGLATDTQYF. DNA of the CDR3: TGCGCCAGCAGCTTGCGGGGACTAGCGACAGATACGCAGTATTTT.

The count of this clone is one. The V gene is TRBV4-1, the J gene TRBJ2-7; D remains unclear. The CDR3 sequence is 14 residues long. Germline CDR1 and CDR2: MGHRA and YSYEKL. V was clipped by 1 base and J by 7 bases, with 14 bases between them. The CDR3 DNA reads TGCGCCAGCAGCCAAGTGAATCAGGCCTCGGAGCAGTACTTC. Translation: CASSQVNQASEQYF.

V usage is TRBV7-9 and J usage is TRBJ1-2; 7 nucleotides line up with TRBD1. This CDR3 region has 14 residues. Germline lookup yields CDR1 SEHNR and CDR2 FQNEAQ (reference sequence). The V segment lost 10 bases and the J segment 4 bases; nucleotides outside the gene matches: 12. CDR3 amino acids: CATDSGTASYGYTF. As DNA, the CDR3 is TGTGCCACAGACTCCGGGACAGCTTCCTATGGCTACACCTTC. Using reference TRBV7-9 and TRBJ1-2 for the parts outside the CDR3, the full variable domain is DTGVSQNPRHKITKRGQNVTFRCDPISEHNRLYWYRQTLGQGPEFLTYFQNEAQLEKSRLLSDRFSAERPKGSFSTLEIQRTEQGDSAMYLCATDSGTASYGYTFGSGTRLTVV.

Of note for this clone: A read error may produce the germline difference seen at one junction end. The chain has TRBV5-6 and TRBJ1-6; perhaps TRBD1 as D (6 bases). Looked up from germline, CDR1 is SGHDT and CDR2 is YYEEEE. This CDR3 comprises 17 residues. The CDR3 protein is CASCLGGRGPNNSPLHF. The CDR3 DNA reads TGTGCCAGCTGCTTGGGGGGCAGGGGCCCTAATAATTCACCCCTCCACTTT.